This TCR beta chain emerged from a study of spatial heterogeneity in lung cancer. Across the whole study: The study found that TCR transcript counts in tumor regions correlated strongly with a matched bulk RNA-seq T cell module score. Study-wide results and caveats: How many expanded intratumoral alpha and beta TCRs were present tracked the tumor mutation count, which was a count of nonsynonymous mutations.

Time point in this sample: sample taken at primary tumor resection. Donation came from around 77 patients with untreated early-stage non-small cell lung cancer. Whole RNA obtained from tumor, nontumor lung or frozen PBMC underwent sequencing without sorting. Notes on this clonotype: The antigen remains undetermined.

V lost 3 bases to trimming and J lost 8 bases, with 9 bases between them. This CDR3 region has 12 residues. Germline CDR1 SGHDN, CDR2 FVKESK. Every molecule of TCR cDNA had its own unique molecular identifier. MiXCR, applied by TCRdb to the 5' RACE reads, yields one record per CDR3 protein. Found here are about 6,000 distinct CDR3 sequences, 7.5% to 9.5% of them singletons; the top ten hold 25%. The V and J genes are TRBV14 and TRBJ2-3; D remains ambiguous. This TCR was recovered from a female donor with early-stage non-small cell lung cancer. The source was lung tumor tissue, collected at surgery. The CDR3: CASSQPGGTQYF. The CDR3 DNA reads TGTGCCAGCAGCCAGCCGGGCGGTACGCAGTATTTT. The full variable domain, completed using reference TRBV14 and TRBJ2-3, is EAGVTQFPSHSVIEKGQTVTLRCDPISGHDNLYWYRRVMGKEIKFLLHFVKESKQDESGMPNNRFLAERTGGTYSTLKVQPAELEDSGVYFCASSQPGGTQYFGPGTRLTVL.